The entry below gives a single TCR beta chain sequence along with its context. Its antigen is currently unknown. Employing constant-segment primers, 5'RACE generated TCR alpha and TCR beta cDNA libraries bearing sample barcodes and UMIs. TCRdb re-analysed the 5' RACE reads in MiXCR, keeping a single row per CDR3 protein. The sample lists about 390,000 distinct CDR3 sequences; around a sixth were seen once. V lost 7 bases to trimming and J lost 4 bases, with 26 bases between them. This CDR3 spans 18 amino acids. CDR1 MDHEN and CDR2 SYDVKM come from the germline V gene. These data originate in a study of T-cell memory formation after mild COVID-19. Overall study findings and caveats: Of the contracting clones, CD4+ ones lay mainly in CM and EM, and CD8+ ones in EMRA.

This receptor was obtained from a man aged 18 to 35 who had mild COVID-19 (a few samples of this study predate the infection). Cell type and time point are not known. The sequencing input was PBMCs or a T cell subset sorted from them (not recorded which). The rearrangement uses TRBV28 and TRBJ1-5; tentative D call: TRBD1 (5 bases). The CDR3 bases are TGTGCCAGCAAGTCGTTACGCTTCGGCAGGGAATGGAATCAGCCCCAGCATTTT. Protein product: CASKSLRFGREWNQPQHF.